The text below deals with one T cell receptor beta chain. PCR used 60 Vbeta primers and 13 Jbeta primers. Repertoires were generated with immunoSEQ multiplex PCR, while TCRdb's copy carries only in-frame clones and drops some. The data show over 100,000 clones, approximately 64% seen once. These data originate in a study of cytomegalovirus exposure and HLA in healthy donors. The clonotype originates from a woman between 40 and 50 years old in good health and CMV-seronegative. Sequencing was performed on PBMCs.

The CDR3 reads CASSQDAALQAFF. The CDR3 coding sequence is TGCGCCAGCAGCCAAGATGCGGCTCTCCAAGCTTTCTTT. The chain couples TRBV4-1 to TRBJ1-1; D is ambiguous. The CDR3 spans 13 residues. The V gene's germline CDR1 is MGHRA and CDR2 YSYEKL. V lost 0 bases and J lost 9, with 11 bases in between.